This T cell receptor (beta chain) was identified in a study of blood T cell repertoires in COVID-19. Overall study: COVID-19 samples, acute and convalescent, were from the United States, Italy and Spain.

V lost 0 bases, J lost 3 bases, and 11 bases lay in between. The CDR3 loop spans 15 amino acids. Germline CDR1 reads MNHNY; CDR2 reads SVGAGI (reference sequence). In the authors' methods: Reference gene primer amplification gave estimated nucleated cell counts. Sequencing used immunoSEQ multiplex PCR; TCRdb keeps in-frame clones, though not all of them. Clonal size and the V and J genes are those of that table, whereas D and trimming came from the DNA. The sample has about 110,000 clones; around 78% are singletons. Sequenced: peripheral blood. This clonotype originated in a man older than 75 with COVID-19, enrolled during active disease. The chain joins TRBV6-6 to TRBJ1-2, with TRBD1 as a possible D gene (6 bases). For the CDR3, the DNA is TGTGCCAGCAGTTACTCCGGGACAACCTACTATGGCTACACCTTC. It yields the protein CASSYSGTTYYGYTF.